This T cell receptor beta chain is drawn from a study of beta chain features in type 1 diabetes. This clone was observed a few times. What it binds is not known. One end of the junction varies from germline; a read error may be responsible. Expressed TCRB transcripts were sequenced because the entire RNA isolate underwent reverse transcription. Sequenced by immunoSEQ multiplex PCR; TCRdb stores in-frame clones only, minus some. The sample lists roughly 370,000 clones, approximately 15% seen once, with roughly 0.035% in the top ten. Study-wide results and caveats: Type 1 diabetes patients showed fewer insertions and more deletions at VDJ junctions. Researchers reported that naive, central memory and Treg TCRB repertoires appeared more similar in patients than in healthy donors.

Sequenced sample: naive CD4+ T cells from blood. The TCR comes from a man aged 25 to 40 in good health.

Here the CDR3 reads CASSWRVNAEAFF. The DNA for the CDR3 is TGCGCCAGCAGCTGGAGGGTGAACGCTGAAGCTTTCTTT. The J gene is TRBJ1-1, the V gene TRBV5-1, with unresolved D. The V gene's germline CDR1 is SGHRS and CDR2 YFSETQ. The CDR3 runs to 13 residues.